The TCR beta chain described here comes from a study of cytomegalovirus exposure and HLA in healthy donors. Overall study context: Early on, a data release was issued that held about 85 million unique TCRs from HLA-typed donors.

This clone appeared a single time. The target antigen is unknown. Overall study findings and caveats: Differences between HLA loci emerged in a later analysis of TCR association rates, with DRB1 most and HLA-C fewest. Sequencing likely caused a cluster of highly shared sequence variants.

PCR employed 60 Vbeta and 13 Jbeta primers. The table came from immunoSEQ multiplex PCR; TCRdb's copy has only in-frame clones and leaves some out. Of more than 130,000 clones listed, around three quarters are singletons. The clonotype was recovered from a man aged 35-49 years in good health and CMV-seropositive. The sequenced material came from PBMCs.

The CDR3 coding sequence is TGCAGTGCTACGGTAACTGAAGCTTTCTTT. Amino acid sequence: CSATVTEAFF. The chain combines TRBV20-1 with TRBJ1-1; D remains unclear. The V and J ends lost 4 bases and 5 bases respectively, with 5 bases between them. This CDR3 is built from 10 residues. Looked up from germline, CDR1 is DFQATT and CDR2 is SNEGSKA (reference sequence).